These 14 T cell receptor beta chains came from one sample sequenced in a study of T cell responses to AZD1222 COVID-19 vaccine (dated by TCRdb to the early 2020s). The protocol used for the library was the immunoSEQ multiplex PCR assay. The table comes from immuneACCESS by way of TCRdb, which keeps in-frame sequences with V and J called. Part of the clones is missing from these tables; in studies checked, under half for an unresolved V gene and the rest for unknown reasons. The sample yields tens of thousands of clones; roughly three quarters were counted once. The ten largest clones represent 20% of the sample. This specimen's time point label, per the study, means: baseline before first vaccination. Sample treatment or condition, as interpreted from the label and publication: meningococcal conjugate vaccine given as trial control. Sequenced here: peripheral blood, sampled on day 0 of MenACWY control vaccination. The receptors here all came from an adult in good health.

CDR3 residues: CASSTGSMLRGYTF. CDR3 coding DNA: TGTGCCAGTAGTACCGGGTCCATGCTACGCGGCTACACCTTC. The chain combines TRBV19 with TRBJ1-2, with no clear D. The CDR3 consists of 14 residues. Looked up from germline, CDR1 is LNHDA and CDR2 is SQIVND (reference sequence). Trimming removed 4 bases at V and 8 bases at J, with 17 bases between. Full variable domain (rest looked up from reference TRBV19 and TRBJ1-2): DGGITQSPKYLFRKEGQNVTLSCEQNLNHDAMYWYRQDPGQGLRLIYYSQIVNDFQKGDIAEGYSVSREKKESFPLTVTSAQKNPTAFYLCASSTGSMLRGYTFGSGTRLTVV.

This chain joins TRBV2 and TRBJ2-7, with D hard to call. The V gene lost 3 bases and the J gene lost 2 bases, with 11 bases spanning the gap. The CDR3 spans 14 residues. CDR1 and CDR2 (germline): SNHLY, FYNNEI. The CDR3 sequence: CASSERQAPYEQYF. CDR3 DNA: TGTGCCAGCAGTGAGCGGCAGGCTCCCTACGAGCAGTACTTC. The full variable domain, rest sourced from reference TRBV2 and TRBJ2-7, is EPEVTQTPSHQVTQMGQEVILRCVPISNHLYFYWYRQILGQKVEFLVSFYNNEISEKSEIFDDQFSVERPDGSNFTLKIRSTKLEDSAMYFCASSERQAPYEQYFGPGTRLTVT.

V is TRBV2 and J is TRBJ1-6; TRBD1 is a possible D gene (5 bases). The CDR3 spans 14 residues. Per germline, CDR1 SNHLY and CDR2 FYNNEI. The germline V and J ends were trimmed by 5 bases and 10 bases, with 15 bases remaining between them. The CDR3 sequence: CASSRTGEGSPLHF. The CDR3 DNA follows: TGTGCCAGCAGTAGAACGGGGGAGGGATCACCCCTCCACTTT.

The chain carries TRBV2 and TRBJ2-3; 12 nucleotides agree with TRBD2. The CDR3 sequence is 16 residues long. Germline CDR1 reads SNHLY; CDR2 reads FYNNEI. V lost 5 bases, J lost 1 base, and 4 bases stayed unmatched. CDR3: CASSTRTSGGTDTQYF. CDR3 bases: TGTGCCAGCAGTACACGGACTAGCGGGGGCACAGATACGCAGTATTTT. The entire variable domain, with the rest obtained from reference TRBV2 and TRBJ2-3, is as follows: EPEVTQTPSHQVTQMGQEVILRCVPISNHLYFYWYRQILGQKVEFLVSFYNNEISEKSEIFDDQFSVERPDGSNFTLKIRSTKLEDSAMYFCASSTRTSGGTDTQYFGPGTRLTVL.

CDR3 protein: CASSRDRVTQYF. The CDR3 DNA follows: TGTGCCAGCTCGCGGGACAGGGTGACCCAGTACTTC. The chain employs TRBV18 and TRBJ2-5, with 9 nucleotides matching TRBD1. This CDR3 is built from 12 residues. V dropped 6 bases and J dropped 7; count of bases not matched to a gene: 3. The V gene's germline CDR1 is KGHSH and CDR2 LQKENI.

This clone is medium-sized within its sample. V and J are TRBV3-1 (or the pseudogene TRBV3-2) and TRBJ1-2; D is ambiguous. CDR1 LGHDT and CDR2 YNNKEL come from the germline V gene (reference sequence). CDR3 length: 14 amino acids. V was pared by 2 bases and J by 2 bases, with 9 bases between. The DNA for the CDR3 is TGTGCCAGCAGCCAAAAGGCCACGAACTATGGCTACACCTTC. Translated, it gives CASSQKATNYGYTF.

This chain joins TRBV5-6 and TRBJ1-4; D call uncertain. Germline loops: CDR1 SGHDT, CDR2 YYEEEE. V lost 2 bases, J lost 6 bases, and 5 bases lay in between. The CDR3 covers 12 residues. CDR3 sequence reads: CASSFGDEKLFF. CDR3 in DNA: TGTGCCAGCAGCTTTGGGGATGAAAAACTGTTTTTT.

In its sample, this clone was seen once. This rearrangement joins TRBV18 to TRBJ2-2; D gene uncertain. Germline assignment: CDR1 KGHSH and CDR2 LQKENI. The CDR3 has 12 amino acids. Between the trimmed V and J ends, which lost 3 bases and 5 bases, there was a span of 4 bases. This CDR3 reads CASSPATGELFF. CDR3 in DNA: TGTGCCAGCTCACCGGCGACCGGGGAGCTGTTTTTT.

This rearrangement joins TRBV11-2 to TRBJ1-1; the D is unclear. CDR3 length: 12 amino acids. V was trimmed by 0 bases and J by 7 bases, leaving 6 bases between them. Germline-derived CDR1 and CDR2 are SGHAT and FQNNGV. CDR3 residues: CASSLDRGEAFF. CDR3 nucleotides: TGTGCCAGCAGCTTAGATCGAGGTGAAGCTTTCTTT. Based on the CDR3 plus reference TRBV11-2 and TRBJ1-1, the full variable domain is EAGVAQSPRYKIIEKRQSVAFWCNPISGHATLYWYQQILGQGPKLLIQFQNNGVVDDSQLPKDRFSAERLKGVDSTLKIQPAKLEDSAVYLCASSLDRGEAFFGQGTRLTVV.

As DNA, the CDR3 is TGTGCCAGCAGTGCTAGCGGGGGGAACACCGGGGAGCTGTTTTTT. It translates to CASSASGGNTGELFF. J is TRBJ2-2 and V is TRBV2, with 10 bases lining up with TRBD2. The germline gives CDR1 SNHLY, CDR2 FYNNEI. With 4 bases clipped from V and 1 base from J, the junction kept 0 bases outside the gene matches. CDR3 length: 15 amino acids.

This chain joins TRBV7-9 and TRBJ2-5; D tentatively fits TRBD1 or TRBD2 (6 bases each). The CDR3 loop spans 15 amino acids. Germline CDR1 and CDR2: SEHNR and FQNEAQ (reference sequence). The V and J ends lost 5 bases and 1 base respectively, with 14 bases between them. CDR3 coding DNA: TGTGCCAGCAGCCCGCCGGGGGCATTCCAAGAGACCCAGTACTTC. Protein: CASSPPGAFQETQYF.

This clone showed up just a few times. The gene calls are TRBV21-1 and TRBJ2-7. TRBV21-1 has pseudogene status. CDR3 length: 14 amino acids. The CDR3 region has the DNA TGTGCCAGCAGCAAAGACAGGAGGTCCTACGAGCAGTACGTC. It specifies CASSKDRRSYEQYV.

The V and J genes are TRBV7-2 and TRBJ2-3, with a tentative D call TRBD2 (6 bases). The germline CDR1 and CDR2 sequences are SGHTA and FQGNSA. Trimming took off 5 bases at V and 6 bases at J, with 15 bases between the two ends. The CDR3 spans 14 residues. CDR3 in DNA: TGTGCCAGCAGCCCACGGGGCGGGGCGGATACGCAGTATTTT. Amino acids: CASSPRGGADTQYF.

In its sample, this clone was seen a few times. V usage is TRBV2 and J usage is TRBJ1-6, with 8 bases lining up with TRBD1. J was trimmed by 1 base and V by 1 base; bases with no gene match: 3. The V gene's germline CDR1 is SNHLY and CDR2 FYNNEI. The CDR3 covers 17 residues. CDR3 residues: CASSEGTGISYNSPLHF. CDR3 DNA: TGTGCCAGCAGTGAAGGGACAGGGATTTCCTATAATTCACCCCTCCACTTT.